The 25 T cell receptor beta chains below all came from one sample that was sequenced in a study of graft-versus-host responses after intestinal transplantation. Sequencing was performed with immunoSEQ multiplex PCR; in TCRdb, only in-frame clones are kept and a portion is missing. The table lists roughly 100,000 clones, less than 90% of them singletons. Their target antigens are unknown. The specimen comprised unstimulated CD4+ T cells sorted from spleen or lymph node cells, sampled before intestinal transplant. The receptors shown here come from a human donor who received an intestinal transplant.

The gene calls are TRBV10-1 and TRBJ2-3; 9 bases are shared with TRBD1. V trimming: 2 bases; J trimming: 1 base; junction bases outside the gene matches: 1. From germline, CDR1 is WNHNN and CDR2 SYGVQD (reference sequence). There are 15 residues in the CDR3. The CDR3 loop is CASSERDRGTDTQYF. In nucleotides, the CDR3 is TGCGCCAGCAGTGAGCGGGACAGGGGCACAGATACGCAGTATTTT.

The chain employs TRBV19 and TRBJ2-3; no clear D. The ends were cut back, 2 bases at V and 3 bases at J, with 9 bases in the middle. Per germline, CDR1 LNHDA and CDR2 SQIVND (reference sequence). The CDR3 is 14 amino acids. The CDR3 DNA reads as TGTGCCAGTAGTATACCCCATGAGACAGATACGCAGTATTTT. It yields the protein CASSIPHETDTQYF.

Comment on this clone: Different DNA sequences within this sample yield the same CDR3. The CDR3 reads CASSPRRGQETQYF. The CDR3 coding sequence is TGTGCCAGCTCACCACGCAGGGGCCAAGAGACCCAGTACTTC. The gene calls are TRBV18 and TRBJ2-5; TRBD1 is a possible D gene (6 bases). Deletions cut 1 base from V and 1 base from J, with 7 bases between. This CDR3 spans 14 amino acids. Looked up from germline, CDR1 is KGHSH and CDR2 is LQKENI.

The V call is TRBV7-2, the J call TRBJ2-3; D perhaps matches TRBD1 (6 bases). V was clipped by 5 bases and J by 2 bases, with 14 bases between them. The germline V gene has CDR1 SGHTA and CDR2 FQGNSA. The CDR3 spans 15 residues. The CDR3 coding sequence is TGTGCCAGCAGCGACGGAGTGGGACACACAGATACGCAGTATTTT. Protein product: CASSDGVGHTDTQYF. Full variable domain (missing parts from reference TRBV7-2 and TRBJ2-3): GAGVSQSPSNKVTEKGKDVELRCDPISGHTALYWYRQSLGQGLEFLIYFQGNSAPDKSGLPSDRFSAERTGGSVSTLTIQRTQQEDSAVYLCASSDGVGHTDTQYFGPGTRLTVL.

This clone was detected once. The chain joins TRBV27 to TRBJ2-3; 7 nucleotides align to TRBD2. The CDR3 has 16 amino acids. Germline V gene data show CDR1 as MNHEY and CDR2 as SMNVEV (reference sequence). The V segment lost 4 bases and the J segment 0 bases; nucleotides outside the gene matches: 7. The CDR3 here is CASSWRAGVSTDTQYF. The DNA for the CDR3 is TGTGCCAGCAGTTGGAGGGCGGGAGTGAGCACAGATACGCAGTATTTT.

This clone was counted once. The chain carries TRBV9 and TRBJ1-1, with 12 bases fitting TRBD1. V was pared by 4 bases and J by 5 bases, with 6 bases of the junction left unmatched. Germline CDR1 and CDR2: SGDLS and YYNGEE. CDR3 size: 15 residues. The CDR3 bases are TGTGCCAGCAGCACCTTGGGACAGGGGGCTACTGAAGCTTTCTTT. Residues: CASSTLGQGATEAFF. The full variable domain, rest sourced from reference TRBV9 and TRBJ1-1, is DSGVTQTPKHLITATGQRVTLRCSPRSGDLSVYWYQQSLDQGLQFLIQYYNGEERAKGNILERFSAQQFPDLHSELNLSSLELGDSALYFCASSTLGQGATEAFFGQGTRLTVV.

The chain recombines TRBV6-5 with TRBJ2-5; 11 nucleotides match TRBD1. This CDR3 contains 15 residues. V gave up 0 bases and J gave up 6 bases; unmatched junction bases: 3. Germline CDR1 MNHEY, CDR2 SVGAGI. CDR3 in amino acids: CASSYSGTGGKTQYF. CDR3 DNA sequence: TGTGCCAGCAGTTACTCCGGGACAGGGGGGAAGACCCAGTACTTC.

J is TRBJ2-6 and V is TRBV2; D is possibly TRBD2 (5 bases). V was shortened by 3 bases and J by 2 bases, with 8 bases between the two germline ends. CDR3 length: 15 amino acids. The germline gives CDR1 SNHLY, CDR2 FYNNEI. The DNA of the CDR3 is TGTGCCAGCAGTGACGGGCGGGCTGGGGCCAACGTCCTGACTTTC. It specifies CASSDGRAGANVLTF.

This clone turned up a few times. The chain combines TRBV6-5 with TRBJ1-2; perhaps TRBD1 as D (5 bases). The germline CDR1 and CDR2 sequences are MNHEY and SVGAGI. The CDR3 spans 14 residues. Trimming pared 2 bases from V and 4 bases from J, leaving 11 bases between. The CDR3 bases are TGTGCCAGCAGTTACCGAGGGGTGGTCTATGGCTACACCTTC. It codes for CASSYRGVVYGYTF.

The chain carries TRBV15 and TRBJ1-2; D is unresolved. V was cut by 0 bases and J by 4 bases, with 6 bases left in between. The CDR3 length is 13 residues. Germline V gene data show CDR1 as LNHNV and CDR2 as YYDKDF (reference sequence). The CDR3 region has the DNA TGTGCCACCAGCAGAGATGTGTTCTATGGCTACACCTTC. This translates into CATSRDVFYGYTF.

The rearrangement uses TRBV10-1 and TRBJ2-7; possible D gene TRBD1, 6 bases. This CDR3 has 15 residues. The V gene's germline CDR1 is WNHNN and CDR2 SYGVQD (reference sequence). Trimming stripped 4 bases from V and 0 bases from J, with 13 bases between. The CDR3 here is CASSVRTVASYEQYF. As DNA, the CDR3 is TGCGCCAGCAGTGTTCGGACAGTTGCCTCCTACGAGCAGTACTTC.

The chain employs TRBV14 and TRBJ2-3; a possible D gene is TRBD1 (6 bases). Between the trimmed V and J ends, which lost 4 bases and 3 bases, there was a span of 11 bases. The germline V gene encodes CDR1 SGHDN and CDR2 FVKESK. The CDR3 is made up of 14 amino acids. The CDR3 region has the DNA TGTGCCAGCAGCCCTAGACAGGAGACAGATACGCAGTATTTT. This sequence encodes CASSPRQETDTQYF. Variable domain in full (rest from reference TRBV14 and TRBJ2-3): EAGVTQFPSHSVIEKGQTVTLRCDPISGHDNLYWYRRVMGKEIKFLLHFVKESKQDESGMPNNRFLAERTGGTYSTLKVQPAELEDSGVYFCASSPRQETDTQYFGPGTRLTVL.

This chain joins TRBV7-6 and TRBJ2-7; the match to TRBD1 covers 8 bases. V was pared by 1 base and J by 4 bases, with 6 bases of the junction left unmatched. In germline, CDR1 is SGHVS, CDR2 FNYEAQ. This CDR3 has 15 amino acids. DNA of the CDR3: TGTGCCAGCAGCTTAGGCAGGACAGGGAGATACGAGCAGTACTTC. Protein: CASSLGRTGRYEQYF.

This chain connects TRBV19 to TRBJ1-1; D gene unclear. Germline-derived CDR1 and CDR2 are LNHDA and SQIVND (reference sequence). V shed 3 bases and J shed 4 bases, with 15 bases lying between them. The CDR3 sequence is 15 residues long. This CDR3 reads CASSMPDQKVTEAFF. For the CDR3, the DNA is TGTGCCAGTAGTATGCCAGACCAAAAAGTCACTGAAGCTTTCTTT.

The V gene is TRBV27, the J gene TRBJ2-3; 9 nucleotides align to TRBD1. Germline values: CDR1 MNHEY, CDR2 SMNVEV (reference sequence). Germline trimming cut 3 bases from V and 5 bases from J; bases unmatched to any gene: 0. The length of the CDR3 is 13 residues. The CDR3 here is CASSLDRGDTQYF. The CDR3 DNA reads TGTGCCAGCAGTTTGGACAGGGGAGATACGCAGTATTTT.

The chain uses TRBV11-2 and TRBJ2-5; 7 bases fit TRBD1. The junction had 3 bases not matched to a gene; V was cut back by 1 base and J by 4 bases. Germline V gene sequence: CDR1 SGHAT, CDR2 FQNNGV. The CDR3 extends over 14 amino acids. Written as DNA, the CDR3 is TGTGCCAGCAGCTTAGGAGACAGGGCAGAGACCCAGTACTTC. Its protein product is CASSLGDRAETQYF.

The J gene is TRBJ1-2, the V gene TRBV6-6; 11 bases match TRBD1. This CDR3 is 15 amino acids long. V lost 0 bases and J lost 8; bases outside the gene matches: 5. Germline CDR1 MNHNY, CDR2 SVGAGI (reference sequence). The CDR3 DNA is TGTGCCAGCAGTTACTCGCTGGACAGGGGGCAAGGCTACACCTTC. Encoded protein: CASSYSLDRGQGYTF.

The table lists this clone with a few counts. The CDR3 sequence is CASSRDREGAEAFF. The CDR3 nucleotides read TGTGCCAGCAGCAGGGACAGGGAAGGCGCTGAAGCTTTCTTT. V is TRBV2 and J is TRBJ1-1, with 9 bases lining up with TRBD1. The length of the CDR3 is 14 residues. CDR1 SNHLY and CDR2 FYNNEI come from the germline V gene. With 6 bases clipped from V and 6 bases from J, the junction kept 8 bases outside the gene matches.

CDR3 amino acids: CASSLGLVNGYTF. CDR3 nucleotide sequence: TGTGCCAGCAGCTTGGGTTTGGTTAATGGCTACACCTTC. The J gene is TRBJ1-2, the V gene TRBV5-6; D gene ambiguous. The CDR3 contains 13 residues. V was pared by 0 bases and J by 6 bases, with 9 bases between. From germline, CDR1 is SGHDT and CDR2 YYEEEE.

V usage is TRBV5-1 and J usage is TRBJ2-4, with 7 bases identical to TRBD1. Germline CDR1 reads SGHRS; CDR2 reads YFSETQ. The V segment lost 4 bases and the J segment 5 bases; nucleotides outside the gene matches: 9. The CDR3 spans 15 residues. CDR3 region: CASSVLQGPENIQYF. The CDR3 DNA follows: TGCGCCAGCAGCGTACTACAGGGGCCCGAAAACATTCAGTACTTC. Drawing the rest from reference TRBV5-1 and TRBJ2-4, the complete variable domain is KAGVTQTPRYLIKTRGQQVTLSCSPISGHRSVSWYQQTPGQGLQFLFEYFSETQRNKGNFPGRFSGRQFSNSRSEMNVSTLELGDSALYLCASSVLQGPENIQYFGAGTRLSVL.

The rearrangement uses TRBV7-9 and TRBJ2-3; D is unresolved. V was trimmed by 4 bases and J by 8 bases, leaving 13 bases between them. The CDR3 sequence is 13 residues long. Per germline, CDR1 SEHNR and CDR2 FQNEAQ (reference sequence). The CDR3 nucleotides are TGTGCCAGCAGCTCAGACGGTTTCGGTACGCAGTATTTT. Its protein is CASSSDGFGTQYF.

To note about this clone: The junction and the germline gene differ at one end; a read error may be behind it. The V call is TRBV11-1, the J call TRBJ2-7, with D tentatively TRBD2 (5 bases). The V gene's germline CDR1 is SGHAT and CDR2 FQDESV (reference sequence). The CDR3 runs to 13 residues. CDR3 loop: CVSSDQRAYEQYF. In DNA, the CDR3 is TGTGTCAGCAGCGACCAGAGGGCCTACGAGCAGTACTTC.

V gene TRBV7-7 combines with J gene TRBJ2-2, with no clear D. With 5 bases removed from V and 7 bases from J, the gap between germline ends came to 17 bases. This CDR3 is built from 15 residues. Germline loops: CDR1 SSHAT, CDR2 FNYEAQ (reference sequence). The CDR3 sequence is CASSRGDSPSGELFF. As DNA, the CDR3 is TGTGCCAGCAGCCGAGGTGACTCCCCGAGCGGGGAGCTGTTTTTT.

The chain uses TRBV4-2 and TRBJ2-7; 7 bases are shared with TRBD2. Per germline, CDR1 LGHNA and CDR2 YNFKEQ. This CDR3 is built from 17 residues. The ends lost 1 base at V and 0 bases at J; junction bases unmatched: 9. CDR3 sequence: CASSQGRQGGGSYEQYF. CDR3 DNA sequence: TGTGCCAGCAGCCAAGGACGTCAGGGCGGGGGCTCCTACGAGCAGTACTTC.

The rearrangement joins TRBV18 to TRBJ2-7, with D maybe TRBD2 (6 bases). V lost 6 bases and J lost 7, with 25 bases in between. The length of the CDR3 is 16 residues. The germline V gene encodes CDR1 KGHSH and CDR2 LQKENI. The CDR3 nucleotides read TGTGCCAGCTCGCTGGGGAAAGGACTAAGAAGTGAGGAGCAGTACTTC. Translating gives CASSLGKGLRSEEQYF.